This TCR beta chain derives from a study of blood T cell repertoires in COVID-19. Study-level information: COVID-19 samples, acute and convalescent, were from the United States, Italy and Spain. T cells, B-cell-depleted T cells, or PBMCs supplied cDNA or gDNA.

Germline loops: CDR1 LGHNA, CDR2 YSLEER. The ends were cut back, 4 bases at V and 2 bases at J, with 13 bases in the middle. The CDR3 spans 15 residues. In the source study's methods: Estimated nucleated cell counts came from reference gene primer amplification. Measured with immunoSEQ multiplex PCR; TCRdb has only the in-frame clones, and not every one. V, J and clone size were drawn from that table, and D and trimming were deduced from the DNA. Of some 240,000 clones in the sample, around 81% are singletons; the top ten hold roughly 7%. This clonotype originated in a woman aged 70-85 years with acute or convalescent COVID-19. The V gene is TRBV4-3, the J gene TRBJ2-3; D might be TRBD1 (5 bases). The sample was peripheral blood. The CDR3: CASSRDTGTTDTQYF. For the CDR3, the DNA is TGCGCCAGCAGCCGAGACACAGGTACCACAGATACGCAGTATTTT.